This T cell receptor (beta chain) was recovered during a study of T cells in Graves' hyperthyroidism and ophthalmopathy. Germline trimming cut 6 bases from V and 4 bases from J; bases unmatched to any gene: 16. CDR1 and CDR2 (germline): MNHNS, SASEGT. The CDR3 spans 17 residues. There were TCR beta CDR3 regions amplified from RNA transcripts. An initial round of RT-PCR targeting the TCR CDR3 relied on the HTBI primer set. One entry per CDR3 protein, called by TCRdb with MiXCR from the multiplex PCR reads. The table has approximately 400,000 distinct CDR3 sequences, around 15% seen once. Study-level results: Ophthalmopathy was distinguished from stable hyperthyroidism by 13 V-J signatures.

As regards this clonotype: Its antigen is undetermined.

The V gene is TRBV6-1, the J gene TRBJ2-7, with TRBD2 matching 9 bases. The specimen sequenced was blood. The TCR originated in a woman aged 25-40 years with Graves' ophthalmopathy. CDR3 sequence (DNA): TGTGCCAGCAGCTTCACCGCTGGTAGCGGGAGTGTTTACGAGCAGTACTTC. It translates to CASSFTAGSGSVYEQYF.